The T cell receptor (beta chain) under discussion was sequenced for a study of T cell changes during pregnancy in multiple sclerosis. The length of the CDR3 is 18 residues. Germline CDR1 is SEHNR and CDR2 is FQNEAQ (reference sequence). V was pared by 9 bases and J by 0 bases, with 23 bases between. Data came from immunoSEQ multiplex PCR; TCRdb stores just in-frame clones and leaves some out. The table has over 15,000 clones, 84% seen once. This clonotype was obtained from a female donor in good health, enrolled as a control in a pregnancy study. Sequenced material: CD8+ T cells from peripheral blood mononuclear cells, taken in the second trimester of pregnancy. The chain couples TRBV7-9 to TRBJ2-2; weak D call: TRBD1 (6 bases). The CDR3 spells CARDSYRVGKPNTGELFF. CDR3 in DNA: TGTGCCAGAGATTCTTACAGGGTCGGTAAACCGAACACCGGGGAGCTGTTTTTT. Supplemented by reference TRBV7-9 and TRBJ2-2, the full variable domain reads DTGVSQNPRHKITKRGQNVTFRCDPISEHNRLYWYRQTLGQGPEFLTYFQNEAQLEKSRLLSDRFSAERPKGSFSTLEIQRTEQGDSAMYLCARDSYRVGKPNTGELFFGEGSRLTVL.